Below, 2 T cell receptor beta chains from the same sample are listed, as sequenced in a study of regulatory T cells in long-lasting Graves disease (TCRdb year 2021). The time point label for this specimen denotes: persistent/refractory GD, antithyroid drugs over 5 years with positive TRAb. For both TCR sequencing and RNA sequencing, RNA was extracted from PBMCs in TRIzol. Receptor libraries were prepared by multiplex PCR. These reads were obtained on an Illumina HiSeq 4000. TCR beta libraries were built with iRepertoire HTBI primers and Arm-PCR amplification of CDR3 regions. Using fastp trimming at Q25 and MiXCR clonotype assembly, TCRdb reanalyzed the public sequencing data and kept in-frame beta chains. Every CDR3 protein is listed once, alongside the most common genes and DNA of its rows. A total of a few hundred thousand distinct CDR3 sequences appear in this sample, around 23% of them only once. Of the sample, around 30% is held by the ten largest clones.

The sequencing used peripheral blood mononuclear cells (PBMCs), collected when the disease was refractory, from a patient treated with antithyroid drugs. These receptors all come from a middle-aged woman with Graves disease. Donor details come from another sample of the same person, matched by shared clones.

Concerning this clonotype: A single base separates this from a much larger clone, so it may be a read error. V usage is TRBV20-1 and J usage is TRBJ1-5, with 9 bases aligning to TRBD1. CDR1 and CDR2 from the germline V gene are DFQATT and SNEGSKA (reference sequence). CDR3 length: 14 residues. The CDR3 nucleotides read TGCAGTGCCAAGACAGGGGGTCATAGTCAGCCCCGGCATTTT. It encodes CSAKTGGHSQPRHF.

This clonotype was seen at least ten times. The chain combines TRBV13 with TRBJ1-4; perhaps TRBD1 as D (5 bases). CDR3 size: 14 residues. V was cut by 2 bases and J by 7 bases, with 11 bases left in between. CDR1 is PRHDT and CDR2 is FYEKMQ in the germline V gene (reference sequence). This CDR3 is CASSLTGSGEKLFF. In nucleotides, the CDR3 is TGTGCCAGCAGCTTAACAGGAAGCGGTGAAAAACTGTTTTTT.